Listed below are T cell receptor beta chains from one sample, sequenced in a study of PD-1 blockade in classical Hodgkin lymphoma. Generated by immunoSEQ multiplex PCR, the TCRdb table keeps only in-frame clones and is missing some. The table lists around 50,000 clones, 91% of them singletons. The input for sequencing was peripheral blood mononuclear cells (PBMCs), taken before the second cycle of nivolumab. The receptors were sampled from a human donor with classical Hodgkin lymphoma. The CDR3 runs from the conserved cysteine through the conserved F or W. A D gene is named only where the DNA matches it firmly. Clone size appears in some rows only: once, few, many, or a class for an expanded clone.

d_gene | abundance | j_gene | v_gene | CDR3nt | CDR3aa
NA | NA | TRBJ1-5 | TRBV28 | TGTGCCAGCAGTTTACAGCCCCAGCATTTT | CASSLQPQHF
TRBD1 | NA | TRBJ1-4 | TRBV28 | TGTGCCAGCAGTTGGGAGGGGGCCCCTGAAAAACTGTTTTTT | CASSWEGAPEKLFF
TRBD1 | once | TRBJ1-4 | TRBV10-3 | TGTGCCATCAGTGAAGGGACAGGCGTCGGGGGAGAAAAACTGTTTTTT | CAISEGTGVGGEKLFF
TRBD2 | NA | TRBJ2-7 | TRBV27 | TGTGCCAGCAGTTTTAGCGGGGGTACTACCTACGAGCAGTACTTC | CASSFSGGTTYEQYF
NA | NA | TRBJ2-7 | TRBV5-8 | TGTGCCAGCAGCTTGTTAGTAGGGCGGATCAACTACGAGCAGTACTTC | CASSLLVGRINYEQYF
NA | medium-sized | TRBJ2-3 | TRBV30 | TGTGCCTGGAGTGCGGGTCACACAGATACGCAGTATTTT | CAWSAGHTDTQYF
NA | NA | TRBJ1-1 | TRBV27 | TGTGCCAGCAGTTCGGGACACCCTGAAGCTTTCTTT | CASSSGHPEAFF
NA | NA | TRBJ2-7 | TRBV11-2 | TGTGCCAGCAGCCCCGGGACAAGGAGCTCCTACGAGCAGTACTTC | CASSPGTRSSYEQYF
NA | once | TRBJ2-7 | TRBV7-6 | TGTGCCAGCATCCAATACCCCCAGGGCTCCTACGAGCAGTACTTC | CASIQYPQGSYEQYF
NA | NA | TRBJ2-7 | TRBV4-2 | TGTGCCAGCAGCCCGAGGGGAGCAGGGAGCCGGATCAGCTACGAGCAGTACTTC | CASSPRGAGSRISYEQYF
NA | NA | TRBJ2-5 | TRBV4-2 | TGTGCCAGCAGCCAAGCTCTTCCGAGCGGAGTTCTCCAAGAGACCCAGTACTTC | CASSQALPSGVLQETQYF
NA | NA | TRBJ2-5 | TRBV5-4 | TGTGCCAGCAGCTTGGAGTTGAGAGGAGAGACCCAGTACTTC | CASSLELRGETQYF
TRBD2 | NA | TRBJ2-7 | TRBV5-1 | TGCGCCAGCAGCTTGGTGGAGGGCGGGAGCTCCTACGAGCAGTACTTC | CASSLVEGGSSYEQYF
NA | NA | TRBJ1-1 | TRBV6-5 | TGTGCCAGCAGTTCCCAGACAGAAATGAACACTGAAGCTTTCTTT | CASSSQTEMNTEAFF
TRBD2 | NA | TRBJ2-7 | TRBV7-3 | TGTGCCAGCAGCTTAGTAGGACTAGAAGCGGTCGAGCAGTACTTC | CASSLVGLEAVEQYF
NA | NA | TRBJ2-3 | TRBV7-9 | TGTGCCAGCAGCTTAGACTCCGTAAGCGCAGATACGCAGTATTTT | CASSLDSVSADTQYF
NA | NA | TRBJ1-3 | TRBV18 | TGTGCCAGCTCCCAGGAGGTCCGCTCTGGAAACACCATATATTTT | CASSQEVRSGNTIYF
NA | NA | TRBJ1-4 | TRBV28 | TGTGCCAGCAGTTCTACCCCAGGGAGTGAAAAACTGTTTTTT | CASSSTPGSEKLFF
NA | NA | TRBJ1-1 | TRBV19 | TGTGCCAGTAGTATAAGCTCCGATCGTGGCCCAACTGAGGGAGCTTTCTTT | CASSISSDRGPTEGAFF
NA | once | TRBJ2-7 | TRBV27 | TGTGCCAGCAGTTTAACGGGGCGCGGTAGCTCCTACGAGCAGTACTTC | CASSLTGRGSSYEQYF
NA | NA | TRBJ2-7 | TRBV27 | TGTGCCAGCAGTTCGTCCCTCGAGGGAACCTACGAGCAGTACTTC | CASSSSLEGTYEQYF
NA | NA | TRBJ1-1 | TRBV19 | TGTGCCAGTACCCCCCCGGGGCAGCTTCTGAATACTGAAGCTTTCTTT | CASTPPGQLLNTEAFF
NA | NA | TRBJ2-3 | TRBV9 | TGTGCCAGCAGCTCATCGGAGGAGGGCACAGATACGCAGTATTTT | CASSSSEEGTDTQYF